Following are 12 T cell receptor beta chains from one sample sequenced in a study of cytomegalovirus exposure and HLA in healthy donors. The PCR had 60 Vbeta and 13 Jbeta primers. TCRdb keeps only in-frame clones here, not all; method: immunoSEQ multiplex PCR. Of about 87,000 clones listed, over 70% are singletons. Sequenced sample: PBMCs. These receptors originate from a man aged 25-45 years in good health and CMV-seropositive.

This chain connects TRBV5-8 to TRBJ2-3; D not resolved. CDR3 length: 13 residues. V was shortened by 5 bases and J by 1 base, with 8 bases between the two germline ends. Germline lookup yields CDR1 SGHTS and CDR2 YDEGEE. CDR3 in DNA: TGTGCCAGCAGTCTGCCGGGCACAGATACGCAGTATTTT. This codes for CASSLPGTDTQYF.

This chain connects TRBV5-1 to TRBJ2-5, with TRBD2 identical over 12 bases. With V trimmed by 2 bases and J by 3 bases, 8 bases remained unmatched. CDR3 length equals 17 residues. Germline V CDR1 and CDR2: SGHRS, YFSETQ. The chain's CDR3 is CASSLLAGGPGEETQYF. In DNA, the CDR3 is TGCGCCAGCAGCTTACTAGCGGGGGGCCCGGGGGAAGAGACCCAGTACTTC. Drawing the rest from reference TRBV5-1 and TRBJ2-5, the complete variable domain is KAGVTQTPRYLIKTRGQQVTLSCSPISGHRSVSWYQQTPGQGLQFLFEYFSETQRNKGNFPGRFSGRQFSNSRSEMNVSTLELGDSALYLCASSLLAGGPGEETQYFGPGTRLLVL.

This clone was observed a handful of times. This chain connects TRBV15 to TRBJ2-7, with 7 nucleotides matching TRBD1. V shed 1 base, J shed 3 bases, and the junction held 3 bases outside the gene matches. The CDR3 covers 14 residues. In germline, CDR1 is LNHNV, CDR2 YYDKDF (reference sequence). The CDR3 DNA reads as TGTGCCACCAGCAGAGGGGGACAGCTCTACGAGCAGTACTTC. Translating it yields CATSRGGQLYEQYF.

The rearrangement links TRBV5-1 to TRBJ2-7, with TRBD1 matching over 10 bases. V shed 0 bases and J 7 bases; nucleotides not matched to a gene: 4. CDR3 size: 14 residues. Germline lookup yields CDR1 SGHRS and CDR2 YFSETQ. The CDR3 region is CASSLGQGAREQYF. The CDR3 coding sequence is TGCGCCAGCAGCTTGGGACAGGGGGCGCGGGAGCAGTACTTC.

This clone was recorded once. The chain carries TRBV9 and TRBJ2-5; D unresolved. Trimming cost V 0 bases and J 4 bases, with 19 bases left between them. The CDR3 is 17 amino acids. Germline assignment: CDR1 SGDLS and CDR2 YYNGEE. The DNA of the CDR3 is TGTGCCAGCAGCGTAGGTGCCGACACCACCTACACAGAGACCCAGTACTTC. Its translation is CASSVGADTTYTETQYF.

The genes are TRBV4-3 and TRBJ2-1, with no clear D. The CDR3 is 12 residues long. Per germline, CDR1 LGHNA and CDR2 YSLEER. Trimming shortened V by 3 bases and J by 5 bases, and 5 bases separated the two germline ends. CDR3 loop: CASSHRHNEQFF. In nucleotides, the CDR3 is TGCGCCAGCAGCCACCGTCACAATGAGCAGTTCTTC.

The chain employs TRBV30 and TRBJ1-5, with 9 bases matching TRBD1. CDR3 length equals 14 residues. Germline CDR1 and CDR2: GTSNPN and SVGIG (reference sequence). The junction had 3 bases not matched to a gene; V was cut back by 1 base and J by 5 bases. The CDR3 bases are TGTGCCTGGAGTGGGGACAGGGACGATCAGCCCCAGCATTTT. Its translation: CAWSGDRDDQPQHF.

V is TRBV7-3 and J is TRBJ2-2, with D tentatively TRBD1 (5 bases). V dropped 5 bases and J dropped 4 bases, with 17 bases sitting between them. Germline V lookup: CDR1 SGHTA, CDR2 FQGTGA. The CDR3 is 16 amino acids. CDR3 nucleotide sequence: TGTGCCAGCAGCCATAGACCCCAGGGTATCACCGGGGAGCTGTTTTTT. It codes for CASSHRPQGITGELFF.

The chain is built from TRBV19 and TRBJ1-5; 11 positions match TRBD1. Germline CDR1 LNHDA, CDR2 SQIVND (reference sequence). V lost 5 bases, J lost 11 bases, and 8 bases stayed unmatched. There are 14 residues in the CDR3. CDR3 amino acids: CASSFLDRGQAQHF. In DNA form, the CDR3 reads TGTGCCAGTAGTTTTCTGGACAGGGGGCAAGCCCAGCATTTT.

This clone turned up a few times. The chain uses TRBV4-2 and TRBJ2-1; 10 bases agree with TRBD2. The CDR3 sequence is 17 residues long. Losses at the gene ends were 0 bases for V and 6 bases for J; bases not matched to a gene: 8. From germline, CDR1 is LGHNA and CDR2 YNFKEQ. The CDR3 reads CASSQEFLAGAVNEQFF. CDR3 nucleotide sequence: TGTGCCAGCAGCCAAGAGTTTCTAGCGGGAGCGGTCAATGAGCAGTTCTTC.

This clone was seen a handful of times. This sequence joins TRBV10-1 and TRBJ1-6; 9 nucleotides match TRBD1. J lost 10 bases, V lost 10 bases, and 11 bases had no gene match. CDR3 length equals 14 residues. CDR1 is WNHNN, CDR2 SYGVQD, per germline (reference sequence). The CDR3, as DNA: TGCGCCACGGTGCTGGACAGGGGTCGCTCACCCCTCCACTTT. Amino acid sequence: CATVLDRGRSPLHF.

V gene TRBV18 combines with J gene TRBJ1-2, with 7 bases matching TRBD1. V shed 3 bases and J 3 bases; nucleotides not matched to a gene: 7. Looked up from germline, CDR1 is KGHSH and CDR2 is LQKENI. The length of the CDR3 is 15 residues. The CDR3: CASSPDRTGDYGYTF. DNA of the CDR3: TGTGCCAGCTCACCGGACCGGACAGGAGACTATGGCTACACCTTC.